These 14 T cell receptor beta chains were sequenced from one sample in a study of T cells in Graves' hyperthyroidism and ophthalmopathy (dated by TCRdb to the late 2010s). Libraries came from multiplex PCR. For sequencing, an Illumina HiSeq 2000 was employed. The TCR beta CDR3 regions were amplified from the RNA transcripts. For the first round of RT-PCR on the TCR CDR3, the HTBI primer set was used together with the Qiagen OneStep RT-PCR kit. TCRdb reworked the public reads: Q25 trimming with fastp, MiXCR clone assembly, productive beta chains retained. Rows matching on CDR3 protein sequence are summarized as one entry with the most common DNA and genes. This sample has over 450,000 distinct CDR3 sequences in its table, and under 20% of those were observed once. Of the sample, approximately 15% falls within the top ten clones. The source material was blood. All receptors come from a young woman with Graves' ophthalmopathy.

This clonotype was seen at least ten times. The chain links TRBV5-5 to TRBJ2-1; 7 positions match TRBD1. CDR1 is SGHKS and CDR2 is YYEKEE in the germline V gene (reference sequence). The CDR3 runs to 15 residues. V gave up 4 bases and J gave up 9 bases; unmatched junction bases: 13. CDR3 DNA: TGTGCCAGCAGCGACGGGACAGTTGTTACCGGTGAGCAGTTCTTC. Translated, it gives CASSDGTVVTGEQFF.

Turning to this clonotype: A read error is possible here, since a much larger clone lies one base away. The chain recombines TRBV6-9 with TRBJ1-1, with 8 positions matching TRBD1. CDR3 size: 14 residues. Germline CDR1 is MNHGY and CDR2 is SVAAGI. The J segment lost 10 bases and the V segment lost 4 bases, leaving 11 bases of the junction unmatched. The CDR3 sequence: CASSSATGEKGAFF. The CDR3 DNA sequence: TGTGCCAGCAGTTCCGCGACAGGGGAGAAGGGAGCTTTCTTT.

This clonotype was counted ten times or more. The rearrangement uses TRBV6-2 or TRBV6-3 and TRBJ2-3, with TRBD1 matching 7 bases. Germline V gene sequence: CDR1 MNHEY, CDR2 SVGEGT. The trim removed 6 bases at V and 2 bases at J, leaving 8 bases unmatched. CDR3 length: 15 amino acids. CDR3 coding DNA: TGTGCCAGCAGACAGGGACAGACAGACACAGATACGCAGTATTTT. Translating it yields CASRQGQTDTDTQYF.

This clonotype was counted many times. This chain uses TRBV24-1 with TRBJ2-1, with TRBD2 matching over 11 bases. CDR1 and CDR2 (germline): KGHDR, SFDVKD. The CDR3 has 15 residues. Trimming cost V 2 bases and J 10 bases; bases outside gene matches: 6. The CDR3 is CATSDSQGTSGEQFF. The DNA of the CDR3 is TGTGCCACCAGTGATTCACAAGGGACTAGCGGCGAGCAGTTCTTC.

This clonotype turned up a few times. The chain combines TRBV11-2 with TRBJ2-5, with TRBD1 as a possible D gene (5 bases). Trimming removed 4 bases from V and 2 bases from J, with 14 bases in between. The CDR3 sequence is 15 residues long. CDR1 SGHAT and CDR2 FQNNGV come from the germline V gene. CDR3 DNA: TGTGCCAGCAGCTCAGGGCCCTCCGCGCAAGAGACCCAGTACTTC. Amino acid sequence: CASSSGPSAQETQYF.

This clonotype was recorded many times. This chain links TRBV11-2 with TRBJ2-2; D is possibly TRBD2 (6 bases). V dropped 3 bases and J dropped 1 base, with 6 bases sitting between them. This CDR3 is 14 amino acids long. Germline assignment: CDR1 SGHAT and CDR2 FQNNGV. The CDR3: CASSLGLNTGELFF. The CDR3 DNA sequence: TGTGCCAGCAGCTTGGGACTGAACACCGGGGAGCTGTTTTTT.

This clonotype was seen repeatedly, ten times or more. The J gene is TRBJ1-2, the V gene TRBV27, with D possibly matching TRBD1 (6 bases). This CDR3 region has 14 residues. V lost 5 bases to trimming and J lost 2 bases, with 12 bases between them. Germline-derived CDR1 and CDR2 are MNHEY and SMNVEV (reference sequence). Written as DNA, the CDR3 is TGTGCCAGCAGTCCCCAAGGACAGAACTATGGCTACACCTTC. Translating it yields CASSPQGQNYGYTF.

This clonotype was recorded many times. V and J are TRBV28 and TRBJ2-7, with D tentatively TRBD1 (6 bases). The V and J ends lost 2 bases and 3 bases respectively, with 23 bases between them. Looked up from germline, CDR1 is MDHEN and CDR2 is SYDVKM. The CDR3 loop spans 18 amino acids. The CDR3 sequence is CASSLGFITGWKGYEQYF. The CDR3 DNA sequence: TGTGCCAGCAGTTTAGGATTCATCACAGGGTGGAAAGGCTACGAGCAGTACTTC.

The chain links TRBV29-1 to TRBJ2-1; TRBD2 aligns across 10 bases. Germline V gene data show CDR1 as SQVTM and CDR2 as ANQGSEA. J gave up 0 bases and V 0 bases, and 2 bases lay outside the gene matches. The CDR3 has 16 residues. The CDR3 protein is CSVEDWTSGSYNEQFF. The CDR3, as DNA: TGCAGCGTTGAAGATTGGACTAGCGGCTCCTACAATGAGCAGTTCTTC.

The chain joins TRBV5-1 to TRBJ1-3, with no clear D. The CDR3 length is 16 residues. V lost 0 bases to trimming and J lost 4 bases, with 14 bases between them. Germline-derived CDR1 and CDR2 are SGHRS and YFSETQ. The CDR3 region is CASSLEGGRAGNTIYF. As DNA, the CDR3 is TGCGCCAGCAGCTTGGAAGGTGGCAGAGCGGGAAACACCATATATTTT.

This chain connects TRBV2 to TRBJ1-1; D remains ambiguous. V was shortened by 7 bases and J by 3 bases, with 12 bases between the two germline ends. Germline CDR1 and CDR2: SNHLY and FYNNEI. The CDR3 sequence is 13 residues long. This CDR3 is CASKEPGDTEAFF. CDR3 nucleotide sequence: TGTGCCAGCAAGGAACCGGGAGACACTGAAGCTTTCTTT.

V and J are TRBV19 and TRBJ2-6; D remains unclear. CDR3 length: 15 residues. Per germline, CDR1 LNHDA and CDR2 SQIVND (reference sequence). V dropped 2 bases and J dropped 2 bases, with 7 bases sitting between them. The CDR3 coding sequence is TGTGCCAGTAGTATACAACAGACTGGGGCCAACGTCCTGACTTTC. Translating it yields CASSIQQTGANVLTF.

To note about this clonotype: Germline is not matched at one junction end, which may reflect a read error. The gene calls are TRBV7-6 and TRBJ2-7, with 8 bases matching TRBD1. This CDR3 has 14 amino acids. Germline V lookup: CDR1 SGHVS, CDR2 FNYEAQ. In DNA form, the CDR3 reads TGTGCCAGCAGCGCTCGACAGGGGCCCTACGGGCAGTACTTC. Protein: CASSARQGPYGQYF.

This clonotype has at least ten counts. The rearrangement links TRBV30 to TRBJ2-1; 11 nucleotides agree with TRBD1. This CDR3 has 14 amino acids. Germline-derived CDR1 and CDR2 are GTSNPN and SVGIG (reference sequence). The junction had 3 bases not matched to a gene; V was cut back by 0 bases and J by 8 bases. CDR3 loop: CAWSVGQGADEQFF. For the CDR3, the DNA is TGTGCCTGGAGTGTAGGACAGGGGGCGGATGAGCAGTTCTTC.